This T cell receptor beta chain was sequenced for a study of T cells in Graves' hyperthyroidism and ophthalmopathy. Study overall: Sampling of peripheral blood happened at initial diagnosis, prior to any treatment.

The source material, RNA transcripts, was used to amplify TCR beta CDR3 regions. When the TCR CDR3 underwent first-round RT-PCR, the HTBI primer set was used. TCRdb called the multiplex PCR reads again in MiXCR, with one record for every CDR3 protein. The table has approximately 400,000 distinct CDR3 sequences, around a sixth seen once. Patients were excluded because of uncontrolled infection, other autoimmune disease, pregnancy or lactation. Study results and limitations: Ophthalmopathy was separated from stable hyperthyroidism by a 13 V-J model. For ophthalmopathy, model prediction preceded onset by a median about 6 months.

To note about this clonotype: The target antigen is unknown.

Germline CDR1 and CDR2: SNHLY and FYNNEI. V was cut by 8 bases and J by 6 bases, with 11 bases left in between. This CDR3 is 12 amino acids long. Material: blood. The receptor was isolated from a man aged 18 to 30 with Graves' ophthalmopathy. J is TRBJ2-1 and V is TRBV2; D tentatively fits TRBD1 or TRBD2 (6 bases each). CDR3 loop: CASAGGVNEQFF. Here the CDR3 DNA reads TGTGCCAGCGCCGGGGGCGTCAATGAGCAGTTCTTC.